Below, one T cell receptor (beta chain) is given with its context. V lost 1 base to trimming and J lost 7 bases; unmatched junction nucleotides: 9. CDR1 and CDR2 from the germline V gene are SGHTA and FQGTGA. CDR3 length equals 16 residues. This sample is drawn from a study of Tregs in tolerant kidney transplant recipients. The assay was immunoSEQ multiplex PCR, and TCRdb's table has in-frame clones only and misses some. This sample carries 100,000 or so clones, under 95% of them seen once, and the ten largest clones take 1.6%. The nonmyeloablative bone marrow transplants came from related graft donors, with transient mixed chimerism.

The sequenced sample was CD4+ T cells from blood (PBMCs), obtained 12 months after the transplant. The chain has TRBV7-3 and TRBJ2-1; 8 nucleotides line up with TRBD2. This TCR was sampled from a human patient who received a combined kidney and bone marrow transplant. Some T cells may be the graft donor's. This CDR3 is CASSLSSGAVLNEQFF. CDR3 in DNA: TGTGCCAGCAGCTTAAGTAGCGGGGCTGTTTTAAATGAGCAGTTCTTC. Drawing the rest from reference TRBV7-3 and TRBJ2-1, the complete variable domain is GAGVSQTPSNKVTEKGKYVELRCDPISGHTALYWYRQSLGQGPEFLIYFQGTGAADDSGLPNDRFFAVRPEGSVSTLKIQRTERGDSAVYLCASSLSSGAVLNEQFFGPGTRLTVL.